One and the same sample provided the 5 T cell receptor beta chains below, sequenced in a study of monozygotic twins with inflammatory bowel disease. Each CDR3 protein gets one entry in TCRdb, which reprocessed the 5' RACE reads and gives no DNA. The sample is made up of just over 300,000 distinct CDR3 sequences, and the top ten hold about 5% of it. Sequencing used blood. These receptors were collected from a human donor with ulcerative colitis or Crohn's disease, or a healthy co-twin of an affected twin (not recorded which).

V and J are TRBV6-1 and TRBJ2-7; TCRdb's assignment of TRBD1 cannot be checked, as there is no DNA. The CDR3 is made up of 17 amino acids. Germline V gives CDR1 MNHNS, CDR2 SASEGT. The CDR3 spells CASSEGGSRGLAYEQYF.

V and J are TRBV7-2 and TRBJ2-3; checking the TCRdb D call of TRBD2 is not possible without DNA. The germline gives CDR1 SGHTA, CDR2 FQGNSA. The CDR3 loop spans 16 amino acids. The CDR3 reads CASSFYGGRSTDTQYF.

The V gene is TRBV19, the J gene TRBJ1-5; the TRBD1 assignment by TCRdb is unverifiable without DNA. Looked up from germline, CDR1 is LNHDA and CDR2 is SQIVND (reference sequence). This CDR3 has 15 residues. This CDR3 is CASSIIPGANQPQHF.

The chain recombines TRBV7-9 with TRBJ2-5; TCRdb's assignment of TRBD1 cannot be checked, as there is no DNA. The CDR3 runs to 14 residues. Germline-derived CDR1 and CDR2 are SEHNR and FQNEAQ (reference sequence). CDR3 residues: CASSSGTGIETQYF.

The chain carries TRBV29-1 and TRBJ2-2; TCRdb's assignment of TRBD2 cannot be checked, as there is no DNA. The V gene's germline CDR1 is SQVTM and CDR2 ANQGSEA. CDR3 length: 14 amino acids. Here the CDR3 reads CSVSSLKGMGELFF.